Given below is one T cell receptor beta chain in context. There are 13 residues in the CDR3. CDR1 and CDR2 (germline): SEHNR, FQNEAQ (reference sequence). V lost 4 bases, J lost 0 bases, and 6 bases lay in between. This specimen belongs to a study of early T cells in non-severe SARS-CoV-2 infection. TCRdb fed the 5' RACE reads into MiXCR, producing one record per CDR3 protein. The sample yields about 63,000 distinct CDR3 sequences, roughly 13% seen once. Sequenced input: whole blood. The V gene is TRBV7-9, the J gene TRBJ1-1; no reliable D call. The sequence was collected from an adult who was a healthcare worker with PCR-confirmed SARS-CoV-2 infection or an uninfected control (not recorded which). CDR3 protein: CASSSGMNTEAFF. CDR3 bases: TGTGCCAGCAGCTCCGGCATGAACACTGAAGCTTTCTTT.